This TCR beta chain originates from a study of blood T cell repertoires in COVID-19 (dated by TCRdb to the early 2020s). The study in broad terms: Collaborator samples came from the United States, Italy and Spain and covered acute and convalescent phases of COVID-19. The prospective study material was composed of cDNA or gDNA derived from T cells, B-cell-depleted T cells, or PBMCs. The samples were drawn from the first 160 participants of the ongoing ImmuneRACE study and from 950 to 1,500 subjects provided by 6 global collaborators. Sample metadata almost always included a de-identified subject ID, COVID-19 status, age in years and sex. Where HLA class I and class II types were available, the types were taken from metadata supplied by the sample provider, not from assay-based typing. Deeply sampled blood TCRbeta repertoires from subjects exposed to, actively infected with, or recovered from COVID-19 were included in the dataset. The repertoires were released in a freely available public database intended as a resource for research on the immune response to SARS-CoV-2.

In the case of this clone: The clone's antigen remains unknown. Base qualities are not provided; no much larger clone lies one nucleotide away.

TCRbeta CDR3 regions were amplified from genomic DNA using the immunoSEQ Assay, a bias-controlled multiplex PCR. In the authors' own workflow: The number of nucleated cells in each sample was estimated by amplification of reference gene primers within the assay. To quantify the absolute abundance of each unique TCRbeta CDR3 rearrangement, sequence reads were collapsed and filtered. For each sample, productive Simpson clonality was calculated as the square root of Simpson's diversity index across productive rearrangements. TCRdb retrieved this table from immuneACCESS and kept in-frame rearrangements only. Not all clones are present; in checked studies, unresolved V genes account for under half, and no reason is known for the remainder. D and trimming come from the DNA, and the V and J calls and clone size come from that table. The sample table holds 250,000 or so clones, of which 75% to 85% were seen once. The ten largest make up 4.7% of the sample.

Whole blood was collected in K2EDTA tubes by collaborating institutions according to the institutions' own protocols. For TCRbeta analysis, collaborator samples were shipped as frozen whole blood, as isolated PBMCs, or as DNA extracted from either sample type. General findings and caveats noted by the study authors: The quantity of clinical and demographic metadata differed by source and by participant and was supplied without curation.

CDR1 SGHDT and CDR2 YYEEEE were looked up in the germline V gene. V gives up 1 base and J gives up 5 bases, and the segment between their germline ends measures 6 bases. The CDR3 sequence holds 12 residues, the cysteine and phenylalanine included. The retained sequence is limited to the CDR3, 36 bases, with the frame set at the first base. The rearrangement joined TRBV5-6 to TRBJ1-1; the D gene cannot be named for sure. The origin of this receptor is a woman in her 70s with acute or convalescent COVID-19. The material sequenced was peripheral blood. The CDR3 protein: CASSLRRTEAFF. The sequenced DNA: TGTGCCAGCAGCTTGAGGAGGACTGAAGCTTTCTTT.